This is a list of T cell receptor beta chains from one sample in a study of low-dose radiotherapy and immunotherapy resistance in tumors. TCRdb reanalysed the reads using MiXCR and keeps one entry per CDR3 protein. The sample contains approximately 70,000 distinct CDR3 sequences, less than 35% of which appear only once. This material consisted of PBMCs, taken before treatment. The receptors here all came from a female donor with ovarian cancer. CDR3s include the opening cysteine and the closing phenylalanine or tryptophan. The order of the fields is clone size, V gene, D gene, J gene, CDR3 protein, CDR3 DNA. D genes are given only for firm matches. Size values are once, few and many counts, or a class for expanded clones, and some rows have none.

>.|TRBV6-5|.|TRBJ2-7
CASKSPLGQYF
TGTGCCAGCAAAAGCCCGCTCGGGCAGTACTTC
>many|TRBV5-4|.|TRBJ2-3
CASSLGDSTDTQYF
TGTGCCAGCAGCTTGGGGGACAGCACAGATACGCAGTATTTT
>few|TRBV14|.|TRBJ1-5
CASSQAPRQPQHF
TGTGCCAGCAGCCAAGCCCCACGTCAGCCCCAGCATTTT
>many|TRBV4-3|.|TRBJ2-7
CASSGRGAGSYEQYF
TGCGCCAGCAGCGGCCGAGGTGCGGGATCCTACGAGCAGTACTTC
>once|TRBV11-2|TRBD2|TRBJ2-7
CASRPGLAGVSYEQYF
TGTGCCAGCAGACCCGGACTAGCGGGAGTATCCTACGAGCAGTACTTC
>.|TRBV10-3|TRBD1|TRBJ1-2
CAISETGVQGYTF
TGTGCCATCAGTGAGACAGGGGTTCAGGGCTACACCTTC
>.|TRBV28|TRBD1|TRBJ2-7
CASTTSRQGAYEQYF
TGTGCCAGCACCACCTCAAGACAGGGGGCCTACGAGCAGTACTTC
>.|TRBV28|.|TRBJ2-2
CASSLRTPSTGELFF
TGTGCCAGCAGTTTGAGGACACCTAGCACCGGGGAGCTGTTTTTT
>.|TRBV28|.|TRBJ1-6
CATTTASPLHF
TGTGCCACGACGACAGCTTCACCCCTCCACTTT
>many|TRBV29-1|.|TRBJ2-2
CSVGRGQGAGELFF
TGCAGCGTCGGACGGGGTCAGGGCGCCGGGGAGCTGTTTTTT
>many|TRBV20-1|TRBD1|TRBJ1-5
CSATPGGGQPQHF
TGCAGTGCTACCCCAGGGGGCGGTCAGCCCCAGCATTTT
>many|TRBV5-6|.|TRBJ1-2
CASSQLSGGYTF
TGTGCCAGCAGCCAACTCTCGGGGGGCTACACCTTC
>many|TRBV3-1|.|TRBJ1-1
CASSQGEDTEAFF
TGTGCCAGCAGCCAAGGGGAGGACACTGAAGCTTTCTTT
>.|TRBV7-2|TRBD2|TRBJ2-1
CASRAGGPGNEQFF
TGTGCCAGCAGAGCGGGAGGGCCTGGGAATGAGCAGTTCTTC
>many|TRBV11-3|.|TRBJ2-6
CASASVPGANVLTF
TGTGCCAGCGCGTCGGTCCCTGGGGCCAACGTCCTGACTTTC
>.|TRBV20-1|TRBD2|TRBJ2-7
CSARDGLAGGSYEQYF
TGCAGTGCTAGAGATGGACTAGCGGGGGGATCCTACGAGCAGTACTTC
>.|TRBV6-2/TRBV6-3|.|TRBJ1-3
CASRAVGNTIYF
TGTGCCAGCAGGGCCGTCGGAAACACCATATATTTT
>few|TRBV20-1|.|TRBJ1-1
CSARDQGLNTEAFF
TGCAGTGCTAGAGATCAGGGTTTGAACACTGAAGCTTTCTTT
>.|TRBV5-5|.|TRBJ2-2
CASSFGTAGELFF
TGTGCCAGCAGCTTCGGGACTGCGGGGGAGCTGTTTTTT
>.|TRBV24-1|TRBD2|TRBJ2-1
CATSDLPGLAGPSDEQFF
TGTGCCACCAGTGATTTGCCGGGACTAGCGGGGCCTTCGGATGAGCAGTTCTTC
>many|TRBV6-2/TRBV6-3|.|TRBJ2-3
CASSGSGSGRDTQYF
TGTGCCAGCAGCGGTTCGGGCTCCGGCCGCGATACGCAGTATTTT
>.|TRBV6-2/TRBV6-3|.|TRBJ1-4
CASEDSEKLFF
TGTGCCAGCGAAGATTCGGAAAAACTGTTTTTT
>many|TRBV5-4|TRBD2|TRBJ2-1
CASSAGTSGKVEQFF
TGTGCCAGCAGCGCCGGGACTAGCGGGAAGGTGGAGCAGTTCTTC
>many|TRBV28|.|TRBJ2-7
CGIKTVGGAQYF
TGTGGGATTAAGACCGTGGGGGGCGCGCAGTACTTC
>.|TRBV5-4|TRBD2|TRBJ2-1
CASSEGVAGAKEFF
TGTGCCAGCAGCGAGGGGGTAGCGGGGGCGAAGGAGTTCTTC
>many|TRBV18|.|TRBJ2-6
CASSPLGQTGANVLTF
TGTGCCAGCTCACCACTGGGGCAAACTGGGGCCAACGTCCTGACTTTC
>many|TRBV18|.|TRBJ2-6
CASSPYGAGANVLTF
TGTGCCAGCTCACCATACGGTGCCGGGGCCAACGTCCTGACTTTC
>.|TRBV28|.|TRBJ2-7
CASSLNAEYEQYF
TGTGCCAGCAGTTTAAACGCGGAATATGAGCAGTACTTC
>.|TRBV2|.|TRBJ1-5
CARGLNQPQHF
TGTGCCAGGGGCCTCAATCAGCCCCAGCATTTT
>.|TRBV16|.|TRBJ1-2
CASSQSIVTGYGYTF
TGTGCCAGCAGCCAATCGATCGTAACAGGCTATGGCTACACCTTC
>.|TRBV5-1|TRBD1|TRBJ2-1
CASSSSGDSYNEQFF
TGCGCCAGCAGCTCATCAGGGGACAGCTACAATGAGCAGTTCTTC
>.|TRBV3-1|TRBD2|TRBJ2-5
CASSQGGTSNEQYF
TGTGCCAGCAGTCAAGGCGGGACTAGCAATGAGCAGTACTTC
>many|TRBV5-1|.|TRBJ2-7
CASSLSGGSYEQYF
TGCGCCAGCAGCTTGTCAGGCGGATCCTACGAGCAGTACTTC
>many|TRBV7-2|TRBD2|TRBJ2-3
CASSLNPTSGGSTDTQYF
TGTGCCAGCAGCCTCAACCCGACTAGCGGGGGCTCCACAGATACGCAGTATTTT
>many|TRBV2|TRBD1|TRBJ2-7
CASRKGGQGAFYEQYF
TGTGCCAGCAGGAAGGGGGGTCAGGGGGCCTTCTACGAGCAGTACTTC